Presented here are 24 T cell receptor beta chains from one specimen sequenced in a study of blood T cell repertoires in COVID-19. TCRdb keeps only in-frame clones here, not all; method: immunoSEQ multiplex PCR. This sample has under 200,000 clones, with roughly 80% found just once. The sample consisted of peripheral blood. Receptor source: a man between 60 and 75 years old with acute or convalescent COVID-19.

This chain connects TRBV24-1 to TRBJ2-3; tentatively, D is TRBD1 (5 bases). This CDR3 comprises 16 residues. Germline V CDR1 and CDR2: KGHDR, SFDVKD. V was pared by 0 bases and J by 1 base, with 10 bases between. CDR3 loop: CATSDLRAGRTDTQYF. DNA of the CDR3: TGTGCCACCAGTGATTTGCGAGCAGGGCGCACAGATACGCAGTATTTT.

J is TRBJ2-1 and V is TRBV7-2; D perhaps matches TRBD1 (5 bases). Germline V gene sequence: CDR1 SGHTA, CDR2 FQGNSA. The CDR3 runs 15 residues. Trimming removed 1 base at V and 6 bases at J, with 13 bases between. The CDR3: CASSLDRMASNEQFF. The CDR3 nucleotides are TGTGCCAGCAGCTTAGACAGGATGGCCTCCAATGAGCAGTTCTTC.

The CDR3 DNA reads TGTGCCACCAGCAGAGAAGGAGGGGAGGGCTACACCTTC. Encoded protein: CATSREGGEGYTF. This chain links TRBV15 with TRBJ1-2; a possible D gene is TRBD1 (5 bases). From germline, CDR1 is LNHNV and CDR2 YYDKDF (reference sequence). The CDR3 extends over 13 amino acids. Trimming stripped 0 bases from V and 8 bases from J, with 10 bases between.

The V call is TRBV11-2, the J call TRBJ1-1; no clear D gene. The germline CDR1 and CDR2 sequences are SGHAT and FQNNGV. Trimming took 4 bases from V and 10 from J, leaving 10 bases between them. This CDR3 comprises 11 residues. The CDR3 nucleotides read TGTGCCAGCAGCTCGAGATCCGGAGCTTTCTTT. This translates into CASSSRSGAFF.

The CDR3 is CASSQGPRGGTATEAFF. The CDR3 DNA reads as TGCGCCAGCAGCCAAGGACCCCGGGGAGGGACGGCCACTGAAGCTTTCTTT. The chain employs TRBV4-1 and TRBJ1-1; tentatively, D is TRBD1 (5 bases). Looked up from germline, CDR1 is MGHRA and CDR2 is YSYEKL. The CDR3 is 17 amino acids. Trimming took 1 base from V and 4 from J, leaving 19 bases between them.

This clone has a single count. J is TRBJ1-3 and V is TRBV5-6; tentatively, D is TRBD1 (6 bases). V was shortened by 3 bases and J by 3 bases, with 13 bases between the two germline ends. Germline V gene lookup returns CDR1 SGHDT and CDR2 YYEEEE. The CDR3 totals 15 residues. CDR3 protein: CASSSQGLFGNTIYF. CDR3 sequence (DNA): TGTGCCAGCAGCTCACAGGGTTTGTTTGGAAACACCATATATTTT.

The chain links TRBV24-1 to TRBJ2-5, with TRBD1 identical over 8 bases. The CDR3 is 15 amino acids. Per the germline V gene, CDR1 is KGHDR and CDR2 is SFDVKD. The J segment lost 4 bases and the V segment lost 4 bases, leaving 7 bases of the junction unmatched. CDR3 sequence reads: CATSDLTGVPETQYF. CDR3 coding DNA: TGTGCCACCAGTGACCTGACAGGGGTCCCAGAGACCCAGTACTTC.

The rearrangement uses TRBV7-2 and TRBJ1-2, with D possibly matching TRBD1 (5 bases). The V gene's germline CDR1 is SGHTA and CDR2 FQGNSA. The CDR3 has 15 residues. V was cut by 5 bases and J by 4 bases, with 17 bases left in between. The CDR3 reads CASSLNYRQPYGYTF. CDR3 DNA: TGTGCCAGCAGCCTAAATTACAGACAGCCCTATGGCTACACCTTC.

The chain links TRBV19 to TRBJ1-1; the match to TRBD1 covers 10 bases. The CDR3 loop spans 13 amino acids. V shed 10 bases and J 8 bases; nucleotides not matched to a gene: 10. CDR1 and CDR2 (germline): LNHDA, SQIVND (reference sequence). CDR3 sequence reads: CATLMTGGAEAFF. DNA of the CDR3: TGTGCCACCCTGATGACAGGGGGCGCGGAAGCTTTCTTT.

CDR3 sequence reads: CASSLAGALTDTQYF. In DNA form, the CDR3 reads TGTGCCAGCAGTTTAGCGGGGGCCCTCACAGATACGCAGTATTTT. The chain recombines TRBV6-2 or TRBV6-3 with TRBJ2-3; 9 bases fit TRBD2. Per the germline V gene, CDR1 is MNHEY and CDR2 is SVGEGT. The CDR3 covers 15 residues. Trimming removed 4 bases from V and 2 bases from J; junction bases left unmatched: 4.

This chain connects TRBV5-6 to TRBJ1-2; TRBD1 agrees at 11 bases. Per germline, CDR1 SGHDT and CDR2 YYEEEE. The CDR3 length is 14 residues. The junction had 6 bases not matched to a gene; V was cut back by 4 bases and J by 7 bases. Written as DNA, the CDR3 is TGTGCCAGCAGCCCCGGACAGGGGGCGGGTGGCTACACCTTC. It translates to CASSPGQGAGGYTF.

The chain carries TRBV19 and TRBJ1-2, with a weak D call TRBD1 (6 bases). The CDR3 spans 14 residues. V shed 4 bases and J shed 6 bases, with 15 bases lying between them. Germline CDR1 is LNHDA and CDR2 is SQIVND (reference sequence). The CDR3 reads CASSNRVGSNGYTF. CDR3 nucleotide sequence: TGTGCCAGTAGTAACAGGGTGGGGTCTAATGGCTACACCTTC.

This rearrangement joins TRBV7-2 to TRBJ2-7; D may be TRBD1 (5 bases). V lost 3 bases, J lost 5 bases, and 11 bases lay in between. Looked up from germline, CDR1 is SGHTA and CDR2 is FQGNSA. The CDR3 is 13 residues long. This CDR3 reads CASSFRVNDEQYF. As DNA, the CDR3 is TGTGCCAGCAGCTTCAGGGTTAACGACGAGCAGTACTTC.

This rearrangement joins TRBV9 to TRBJ2-3; 11 nucleotides align to TRBD1. Trimming cost V 4 bases and J 2 bases; bases outside gene matches: 9. The germline CDR1 and CDR2 sequences are SGDLS and YYNGEE. The CDR3 runs to 17 residues. CDR3 nucleotide sequence: TGTGCCAGCAGCCTACGGACAGGGGGCCTGGACACAGATACGCAGTATTTT. This translates into CASSLRTGGLDTDTQYF.

The V call is TRBV5-8, the J call TRBJ2-2; D is unclear. This CDR3 has 12 residues. The V end was cut by 4 bases, the J end by 4 bases, with 5 bases between. In germline, CDR1 is SGHTS, CDR2 YDEGEE. CDR3 amino acids: CASSPFTGELFF. The CDR3 region has the DNA TGTGCCAGCAGCCCCTTCACCGGGGAGCTGTTTTTT. Complete variable domain (other parts from reference TRBV5-8 and TRBJ2-2): EAGVTQSPTHLIKTRGQQATLRCSPISGHTSVYWYQQALGLGLQFLLWYDEGEERNRGNFPPRFSGRQFPNYSSELNVNALELEDSALYLCASSPFTGELFFGEGSRLTVL.

The chain links TRBV6-1 to TRBJ1-2; 8 bases fit TRBD1. V shed 0 bases and J 7 bases; nucleotides not matched to a gene: 4. CDR1 and CDR2 (germline): MNHNS, SASEGT. This CDR3 has 14 residues. CDR3 nucleotides: TGTGCCAGCAGTGAAGCCCAGGGGGCGGGTGGCTACACCTTC. As protein: CASSEAQGAGGYTF.

The chain is built from TRBV2 and TRBJ2-3; weak D call: TRBD2 (6 bases). V was shortened by 2 bases and J by 2 bases, with 14 bases between the two germline ends. Germline-derived CDR1 and CDR2 are SNHLY and FYNNEI. This CDR3 region has 16 residues. The CDR3 region has the DNA TGTGCCAGCAGTGAAATGGCAGGGACTTTCACAGATACGCAGTATTTT. Translated, it gives CASSEMAGTFTDTQYF.

The rearrangement links TRBV20-1 to TRBJ1-2; D is possibly TRBD1 (5 bases). The CDR3 runs 13 residues. V was cut by 3 bases and J by 4 bases, with 12 bases left in between. CDR1 and CDR2 from the germline V gene are DFQATT and SNEGSKA (reference sequence). Here the CDR3 DNA reads TGCAGTGCTAGTAGTTGGGACTCCTATGGCTACACCTTC. Its protein is CSASSWDSYGYTF.

The rearrangement links TRBV5-1 to TRBJ2-1, with D hard to call. The germline gives CDR1 SGHRS, CDR2 YFSETQ. This CDR3 has 15 amino acids. V dropped 0 bases and J dropped 0 bases, with 7 bases sitting between them. The CDR3 DNA sequence: TGCGCCAGCAGCTTGGCCTCGGGCTCCTACAATGAGCAGTTCTTC. It yields the protein CASSLASGSYNEQFF. Variable domain in full (rest from reference TRBV5-1 and TRBJ2-1): KAGVTQTPRYLIKTRGQQVTLSCSPISGHRSVSWYQQTPGQGLQFLFEYFSETQRNKGNFPGRFSGRQFSNSRSEMNVSTLELGDSALYLCASSLASGSYNEQFFGPGTRLTVL.

This chain uses TRBV5-1 with TRBJ1-2, with D maybe TRBD1 (5 bases). With 0 bases removed from V and 1 base from J, the gap between germline ends came to 16 bases. The CDR3 consists of 17 residues. Germline V lookup: CDR1 SGHRS, CDR2 YFSETQ. The DNA of the CDR3 is TGCGCCAGCAGCTTGGGCCCAGGGCGGGGAGTTAACTATGGCTACACCTTC. Its translation is CASSLGPGRGVNYGYTF.

The chain couples TRBV29-1 to TRBJ2-2; D remains unclear. The ends were cut back, 1 base at V and 7 bases at J, with 13 bases in the middle. The CDR3 sequence is 14 residues long. Germline V lookup: CDR1 SQVTM, CDR2 ANQGSEA. The CDR3 nucleotides are TGCAGCGTTGAAGCTACCAACTCCGTCGGGGAGCTGTTTTTT. This gives the protein CSVEATNSVGELFF.

This chain joins TRBV5-1 and TRBJ2-7; 12 bases are shared with TRBD1. This CDR3 has 15 amino acids. V lost 4 bases and J lost 6; bases outside the gene matches: 8. CDR1 is SGHRS, CDR2 YFSETQ, per germline. The CDR3 DNA is TGCGCCAGCAGCCAGGGGGACAGGGGGCGCGGCGAGCAGTACTTC. It is translated as CASSQGDRGRGEQYF.

This chain links TRBV5-6 with TRBJ1-2; 8 bases line up with TRBD1. CDR3 size: 14 residues. From germline, CDR1 is SGHDT and CDR2 YYEEEE. J was trimmed by 2 bases and V by 3 bases; bases with no gene match: 3. CDR3 coding DNA: TGTGCCAGCAGCTCGGACAGGGTCAACTATGGCTACACCTTC. As protein: CASSSDRVNYGYTF.

In this sample, this clone turned up a few times. This chain connects TRBV6-5 to TRBJ2-2; 9 positions agree with TRBD1. CDR1 is MNHEY, CDR2 SVGAGI, per germline. J gave up 8 bases and V 6 bases, and 10 bases lay outside the gene matches. This CDR3 comprises 15 residues. CDR3 DNA sequence: TGTGCCAGCAGACTTTTCACAGGGGGCCGGGGGGAGCTGTTTTTT. It is translated as CASRLFTGGRGELFF.